Below are 18 T cell receptor beta chains sequenced from a single sample in a study of PD-1 blockade in classical Hodgkin lymphoma. Time point noted: newly diagnosed, previously untreated cHL patient sample. The data were produced by immunoSEQ multiplex PCR, yet TCRdb's version contains in-frame clones alone and is incomplete. The repertoire holds 15,000 to 20,000 clones, with more than 80% as singletons. Sequenced sample: peripheral blood mononuclear cells (PBMCs). All receptors come from a human donor with classical Hodgkin lymphoma.

The chain has TRBV7-9 and TRBJ1-5, with no clear D. CDR3 size: 16 residues. Trimming left V 3 bases short and J 0 bases short, with 12 bases between. The germline CDR1 and CDR2 sequences are SEHNR and FQNEAQ (reference sequence). CDR3 bases: TGTGCCAGCAGCTTCCACGGCGGGATTAGCAATCAGCCCCAGCATTTT. Encoded protein: CASSFHGGISNQPQHF. Variable domain in full (rest from reference TRBV7-9 and TRBJ1-5): DTGVSQNPRHKITKRGQNVTFRCDPISEHNRLYWYRQTLGQGPEFLTYFQNEAQLEKSRLLSDRFSAERPKGSFSTLEIQRTEQGDSAMYLCASSFHGGISNQPQHFGDGTRLSIL.

As DNA, the CDR3 is TGTGCCAGCAGTGGAGACAGGGGGGCTTACGAGCAGTACTTC. This sequence encodes CASSGDRGAYEQYF. The chain recombines TRBV25-1 with TRBJ2-7; 9 nucleotides agree with TRBD1. Germline V gives CDR1 MGHDK, CDR2 SYGVNS. CDR3 length equals 14 residues. The V and J ends lost 4 bases and 4 bases, in that order; junction bases with no gene match: 5.

Only one count was recorded for this clone. V usage is TRBV12-5 and J usage is TRBJ2-7; no definite D call. The CDR3 runs to 14 residues. V lost 3 bases, J lost 3 bases, and 12 bases lay in between. The germline V gene has CDR1 LGHNT and CDR2 FRNRAP. The CDR3 DNA reads as TGTGCTAGTGGTTTTGGGCATTCGAGCTACGAGCAGTACTTC. Translation: CASGFGHSSYEQYF.

V and J are TRBV5-4 and TRBJ2-1; 7 bases agree with TRBD1. Trimming at V came to 2 bases and at J to 1 base, leaving 3 bases not matched to a gene. The germline CDR1 and CDR2 sequences are SGHNT and YYREEE (reference sequence). The CDR3 sequence is 15 residues long. For the CDR3, the DNA is TGTGCCAGCAGCTTTGAGGGGGCGTCCTACAATGAGCAGTTCTTC. The encoded protein is CASSFEGASYNEQFF.

The rearrangement links TRBV5-1 to TRBJ2-2, with D hard to call. The CDR3 is made up of 14 amino acids. The germline V and J ends were trimmed by 0 bases and 4 bases, with 7 bases remaining between them. The germline CDR1 and CDR2 sequences are SGHRS and YFSETQ. The CDR3 DNA reads as TGCGCCAGCAGCTTGGCGGTCGTCACCGGGGAGCTGTTTTTT. Protein: CASSLAVVTGELFF.

This rearrangement joins TRBV5-4 to TRBJ1-1; D call uncertain. The V end lost 3 bases, the J end lost 0 bases, and 9 bases lay between the germline ends. The CDR3 has 14 amino acids. Germline V CDR1 and CDR2: SGHNT, YYREEE (reference sequence). The CDR3 nucleotides read TGTGCCAGCAGCTCGGGTGGGGTGAACACTGAAGCTTTCTTT. Translated, it gives CASSSGGVNTEAFF.

The V and J genes are TRBV19 and TRBJ1-5, with a possible D match to TRBD1 (5 bases). Trimming removed 7 bases at V and 4 bases at J, with 17 bases between. Germline CDR1 is LNHDA and CDR2 is SQIVND (reference sequence). The CDR3 consists of 15 residues. CDR3 loop: CASTDLPGANQPQHF. The CDR3 region has the DNA TGTGCCAGTACCGACCTCCCCGGGGCTAATCAGCCCCAGCATTTT.

The chain recombines TRBV12-5 with TRBJ2-7; D is unresolved. This CDR3 has 15 residues. Germline CDR1 LGHNT, CDR2 FRNRAP. The V and J ends lost 2 bases and 0 bases respectively, with 11 bases between them. This CDR3 reads CASGLNRDPSYEQYF. CDR3 coding DNA: TGTGCTAGTGGTTTGAATCGAGATCCCTCCTACGAGCAGTACTTC.

The V and J genes are TRBV27 and TRBJ1-2; a possible D gene is TRBD1 (5 bases). This CDR3 is 13 amino acids long. CDR1 MNHEY and CDR2 SMNVEV come from the germline V gene (reference sequence). V lost 3 bases, J lost 2 bases, and 7 bases lay in between. The CDR3 protein is CASSFEGNYGYTF. For the CDR3, the DNA is TGTGCCAGCAGTTTTGAGGGGAACTATGGCTACACCTTC.

The rearrangement uses TRBV28 and TRBJ2-7; D gene uncertain. The CDR3 length is 13 residues. Germline lookup yields CDR1 MDHEN and CDR2 SYDVKM. Trimming removed 2 bases at V and 2 bases at J, with 7 bases between. CDR3 sequence reads: CASSLPGTYEQYF. The CDR3 region has the DNA TGTGCCAGCAGTTTACCCGGTACCTACGAGCAGTACTTC.

V and J are TRBV7-9 and TRBJ1-3, with no clear D. CDR1 and CDR2 from the germline V gene are SEHNR and FQNEAQ (reference sequence). Trimming pared 1 base from V and 0 bases from J, leaving 10 bases between. The CDR3 totals 16 residues. The CDR3 reads CASSLVGHSSGNTIYF. The CDR3 DNA reads as TGTGCCAGCAGCTTAGTAGGCCACAGCTCTGGAAACACCATATATTTT. The full variable domain, rest sourced from reference TRBV7-9 and TRBJ1-3, is DTGVSQNPRHKITKRGQNVTFRCDPISEHNRLYWYRQTLGQGPEFLTYFQNEAQLEKSRLLSDRFSAERPKGSFSTLEIQRTEQGDSAMYLCASSLVGHSSGNTIYFGEGSWLTVV.

V and J are TRBV4-1 and TRBJ2-3, with 7 bases identical to TRBD2. The ends lost 0 bases at V and 6 bases at J; junction bases unmatched: 6. The CDR3 contains 15 residues. Germline V gene sequence: CDR1 MGHRA, CDR2 YSYEKL. DNA for the CDR3: TGCGCCAGCAGCCAAGATCCTGGGGGGGAGGATACGCAGTATTTT. The encoded protein is CASSQDPGGEDTQYF.

The V and J genes are TRBV25-1 and TRBJ2-1; no firm D call. This CDR3 contains 10 residues. CDR1 and CDR2 from the germline V gene are MGHDK and SYGVNS. V dropped 4 bases and J dropped 8 bases, with 3 bases sitting between them. Here the CDR3 reads CASSADEQFF. As DNA, the CDR3 is TGTGCCAGCAGTGCAGATGAGCAGTTCTTC.

This chain uses TRBV7-2 with TRBJ1-1; D is ambiguous. Germline loops: CDR1 SGHTA, CDR2 FQGNSA. The CDR3 runs 15 residues. With 4 bases removed from V and 1 base from J, the gap between germline ends came to 13 bases. The CDR3 region has the DNA TGTGCCAGCAGCTCGAGAGACATGCCGAACACTGAAGCTTTCTTT. This codes for CASSSRDMPNTEAFF.

The chain carries TRBV18 and TRBJ2-7; 10 nucleotides align to TRBD1. Germline loops: CDR1 KGHSH, CDR2 LQKENI. V lost 3 bases and J lost 0; bases outside the gene matches: 8. The CDR3 has 17 amino acids. The CDR3: CASSPPGQGPHSYEQYF. The CDR3 nucleotides read TGTGCCAGCTCACCCCCGGGACAGGGGCCCCACTCCTACGAGCAGTACTTC.

The genes are TRBV29-1 and TRBJ1-2; unclear D gene. The CDR3 is 12 amino acids. V was clipped by 4 bases and J by 6 bases, with 12 bases between them. Germline loops: CDR1 SQVTM, CDR2 ANQGSEA. The DNA for the CDR3 is TGCAGCGTTGGTCTCGGGTTACATGGCTACACCTTC. Translated: CSVGLGLHGYTF.

For the CDR3, the DNA is TGTGCCAGTAGCGATGACAGGCCCCGGGACAATGAGCAGTTCTTC. Translation: CASSDDRPRDNEQFF. The chain carries TRBV19 and TRBJ2-1, with D perhaps TRBD1 (6 bases). The CDR3 runs to 15 residues. Per germline, CDR1 LNHDA and CDR2 SQIVND (reference sequence). V lost 6 bases and J lost 5, with 17 bases in between.

This chain uses TRBV29-1 with TRBJ2-5; D call uncertain. Per germline, CDR1 SQVTM and CDR2 ANQGSEA. The CDR3 has 13 residues. V was trimmed by 4 bases and J by 4 bases, leaving 13 bases between them. CDR3: CSVVRPLGETQYF. CDR3 sequence (DNA): TGCAGCGTTGTGCGCCCCTTGGGAGAGACCCAGTACTTC.